Here is one T cell receptor beta chain with its context. The data stem from a study of blood T cell repertoires in COVID-19. Study details: Italy, Spain and the United States were the sources of the convalescent and acute COVID-19 samples. PBMCs, B-cell-depleted T cells, or T cells provided the cDNA or gDNA that made up the material.

The V gene end was trimmed by 2 bases and the J gene end by 6 bases; junction bases not matched to a gene: 8. The CDR3 sequence is 15 residues long. Germline-derived CDR1 and CDR2 are LNHDA and SQIVND (reference sequence). The repertoire was sequenced with immunoSEQ multiplex PCR; TCRdb's copy has only in-frame clones and lacks some. Of 150,000 or so clones in the sample, about four fifths are singletons; the top ten hold 9.5% to 15%. The sequenced sample consisted of PBMCs or T cells enriched from blood (not recorded which). The receptor was derived from a man aged 50-59 years who had recovered from COVID-19. The V and J genes are TRBV19 and TRBJ2-7; 9 nucleotides match TRBD1. The CDR3 reads CASSISGQGSREQYF. Written as DNA, the CDR3 is TGTGCCAGTAGTATATCCGGACAGGGGTCCCGCGAGCAGTACTTC.